This T cell receptor beta chain was recorded in a study of T cell responses to AZD1222 COVID-19 vaccine. Notes on the study in general: Possibly, clonal diversity was underestimated; donors were largely white British and included more females. Spike-specific TCRs gained breadth and depth after people received two AZD1222 doses. The repertoires were collected only after the peak T cell response.

Germline lookup yields CDR1 MDHEN and CDR2 SYDVKM. CDR3 size: 13 residues. Trimming took off 7 bases at V and 4 bases at J, with 14 bases between the two ends. The table came from immunoSEQ multiplex PCR; TCRdb's copy has only in-frame clones and leaves some out. The sample includes about 260,000 clones, approximately 93% of them seen just once. Regarding this clone: Its cognate antigen is unknown.

This specimen consisted of peripheral blood, obtained on day 0 of AZD1222 vaccination. The J gene is TRBJ2-7, the V gene TRBV28; TRBD1 might be the D (5 bases). The sequence was obtained from an adult in good health. The CDR3 nucleotides are TGTGCCAGCACCCTCAGGGCTGCATACGAGCAGTACTTC. As protein: CASTLRAAYEQYF.